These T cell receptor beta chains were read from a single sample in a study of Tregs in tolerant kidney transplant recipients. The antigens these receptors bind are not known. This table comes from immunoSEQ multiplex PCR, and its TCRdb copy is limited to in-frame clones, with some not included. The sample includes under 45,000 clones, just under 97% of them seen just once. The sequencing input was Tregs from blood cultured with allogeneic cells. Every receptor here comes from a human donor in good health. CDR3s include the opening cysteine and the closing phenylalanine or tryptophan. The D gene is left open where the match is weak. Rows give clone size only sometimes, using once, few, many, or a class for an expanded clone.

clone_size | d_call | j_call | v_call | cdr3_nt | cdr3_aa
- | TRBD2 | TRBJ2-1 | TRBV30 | TGTGCCTGGAGTAACCTAGCGGGAGGATACAATGAGCAGTTCTTC | CAWSNLAGGYNEQFF
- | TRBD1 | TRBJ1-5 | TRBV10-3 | TGTGCCATCAGTGAGGGGACAGGGGTCCGCGGGCAGCCCCAGCATTTT | CAISEGTGVRGQPQHF
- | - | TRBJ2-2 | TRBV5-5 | TGTGCCAGCAGATATACCCGCGACAGATCCACCGGGGAGCTGTTTTTT | CASRYTRDRSTGELFF
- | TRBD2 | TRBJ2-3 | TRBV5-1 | TGCGCCAGCAGCTTGGCGGCGACTAGCGAGTCAGATACGCAGTATTTT | CASSLAATSESDTQYF
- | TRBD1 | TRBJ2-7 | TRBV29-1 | TGCAGCGCCCGGACAGGCCCAGGTGAGCAGTACTTC | CSARTGPGEQYF
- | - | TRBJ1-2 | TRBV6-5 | TGTGCCAGCAGTTACTCGTTGGGGGCGCGCGGCTACACCTTC | CASSYSLGARGYTF
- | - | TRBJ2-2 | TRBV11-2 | TGTGCCAGCAGCTTGAGAGGGCTCTCCAACACCGGGGAGCTGTTTTTT | CASSLRGLSNTGELFF
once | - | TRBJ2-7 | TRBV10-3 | - | CAISESLRAVLRAGHQDF
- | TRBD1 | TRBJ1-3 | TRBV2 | TGTGCCAGCAGTGCTGGGACAGGCGGAAACACCATATATTTT | CASSAGTGGNTIYF
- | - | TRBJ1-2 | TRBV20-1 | TGCAGTGCTAGGGGGTTTTGGGGCTACACCTTC | CSARGFWGYTF
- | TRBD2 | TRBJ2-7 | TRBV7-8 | TGTGCCAGCAGCGTGACTAGCGGGGGGGCCCTCCCCCACGAGCAGTACTTC | CASSVTSGGALPHEQYF
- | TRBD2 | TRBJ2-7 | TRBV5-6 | TGTGCCAGCAGCTTCCTAGCGGGGGGCCGAAGCTCCTACGAGCAGTACTTC | CASSFLAGGRSSYEQYF
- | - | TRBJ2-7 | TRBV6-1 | TGTGCCAGCATCCGCGGACAGTCCGCCTACGAGCAGTACTTC | CASIRGQSAYEQYF
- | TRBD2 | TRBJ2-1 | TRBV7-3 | TGTGCCAGCAGCTTAATGCGGGGGGGCCAGGATGAGCAGTTCTTC | CASSLMRGGQDEQFF
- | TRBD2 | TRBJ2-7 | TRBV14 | TGTGCCAGCAGCCAAGATCGGCTAGCGGTGAGCGAGCAGTACTTC | CASSQDRLAVSEQYF
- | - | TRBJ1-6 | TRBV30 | TGTGCCTGGAGTGAACTCAGCTATAATTCACCCCTCCACTTT | CAWSELSYNSPLHF
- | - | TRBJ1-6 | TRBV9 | TGTGCCAGCAGCGTAGCAGTTGGGGGTCATTCACCCCTCCACTTT | CASSVAVGGHSPLHF
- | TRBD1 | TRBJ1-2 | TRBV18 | TGTGCCAGCTCACCCCGACAGGGGTTTAGCTATGGCTACACCTTC | CASSPRQGFSYGYTF
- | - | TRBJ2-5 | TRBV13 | TGTGCCAGCAGCCAGGGACTGGAAGAGACCCAGTACTTC | CASSQGLEETQYF
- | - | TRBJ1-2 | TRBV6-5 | TGTGCCAGCAGTTACCATAATATTGGGAGCTACACCTTC | CASSYHNIGSYTF
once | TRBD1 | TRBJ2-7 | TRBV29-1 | TGCAGCGTTGTAAGGGACAGGGCCCCCTACGAGCAGTACTTC | CSVVRDRAPYEQYF
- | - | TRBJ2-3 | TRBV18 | TGTGCCAGCTCACCCGTTGTTGATACGCAGTATTTT | CASSPVVDTQYF
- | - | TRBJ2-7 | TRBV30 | TGTGCCTGGAGACAGGGCTACGAGCAGTACTTC | CAWRQGYEQYF
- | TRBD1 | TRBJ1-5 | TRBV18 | TGTGCCAGCTCATCCGACAGGGGAGGGCCCCAGCATTTT | CASSSDRGGPQHF
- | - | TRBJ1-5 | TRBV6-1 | TGTGCCAGCAACCGACTGGGGGTTAGCAATCAGCCCCAGCATTTT | CASNRLGVSNQPQHF
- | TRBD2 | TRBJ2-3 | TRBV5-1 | TGCGCCAGCACGACTAGCGGTGTCTCAGATACGCAGTATTTT | CASTTSGVSDTQYF
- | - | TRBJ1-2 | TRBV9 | TGTGCCAGCAGCGCGGGGGGTCTCAACTATGGCTACACCTTC | CASSAGGLNYGYTF
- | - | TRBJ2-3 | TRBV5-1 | TGCGCCAGACCTTGGGCGGGACCAGATACGCAGTATTTT | CARPWAGPDTQYF
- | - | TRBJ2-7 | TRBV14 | TGTGCCAGCAGCCGATGGGGGGGCCCAAGCTCCTACGAGCAGTACTTC | CASSRWGGPSSYEQYF
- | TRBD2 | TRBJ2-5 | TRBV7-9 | TGTGCCAGCAGCTACTTATCCGGGACTAGAGTACAGACCCAGTACTTC | CASSYLSGTRVQTQYF
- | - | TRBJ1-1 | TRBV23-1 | TGCGCCAGCATAGGACAGTTGAACACTGAAGCTTTCTTT | CASIGQLNTEAFF
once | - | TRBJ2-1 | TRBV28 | TGTGCCAGCATCCTCCTAGGGGGTTACGGCAATGAGCAGTTCTTC | CASILLGGYGNEQFF
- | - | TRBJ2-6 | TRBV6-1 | TGTGCCGCTGGGCGGGGGCCAGGGGCCAACGTCCTGACTTTC | CAAGRGPGANVLTF
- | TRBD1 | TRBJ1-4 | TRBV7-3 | TGTGCCAGCAGCTTAGGAGTATTGGACAGGGAGGTGCTGGGAGAAAAACTGTTTTTT | CASSLGVLDREVLGEKLFF
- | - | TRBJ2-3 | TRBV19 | TGTGCCAGTAGCACTATTGCTACGCAGTATTTT | CASSTIATQYF
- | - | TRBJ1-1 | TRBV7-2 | TGTGCCAGCAGCTTTACAGGGTATGGGGAAGCTTTCTTT | CASSFTGYGEAFF
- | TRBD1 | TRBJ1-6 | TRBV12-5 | TGTGCTAGTGGTTTGGGCTCCGGGACAGCGCTTTCACCCCTCCACTTT | CASGLGSGTALSPLHF